This T cell receptor beta chain was captured by sequencing in a study of blood T cell repertoires in COVID-19. Across the whole study: The samples span acute and convalescent COVID-19 from the United States, Italy and Spain. PBMCs, B-cell-depleted T cells, or T cells provided the cDNA or gDNA that made up the material.

Comments on this clone: Other DNA sequences in this specimen translate into the identical CDR3.

CDR3 size: 12 residues. The V end lost 2 bases, the J end lost 6 bases, and 5 bases lay between the germline ends. Germline-derived CDR1 and CDR2 are SGDLS and YYNGEE. Original processing methods: Nucleated cell number was recorded as an estimate derived from reference gene primer amplification. Clones were read by immunoSEQ multiplex PCR, and TCRdb kept only the in-frame ones, dropping some. V, J and clone size reflect that table, while D and trimming were determined from the DNA. The sample has roughly 200,000 clones, 87% seen once; the top ten hold about 22%. The sequenced sample consisted of peripheral blood. The clonotype originates from a man between 60 and 75 years old with active or convalescent COVID-19. The chain uses TRBV9 and TRBJ2-2; D remains unclear. Here the CDR3 reads CASSVDSGELFF. The CDR3 coding sequence is TGTGCCAGCAGCGTCGACTCCGGGGAGCTGTTTTTT.